This T cell receptor beta chain derives from a study of T cells in localized non-small cell lung cancer. Overall study results and limits: Longer overall survival accompanied higher blood T cell density. One tumor region alone was sequenced, and heterogeneity therefore remains possible. In uninvolved adjacent lung, T cell clonality reached its highest value, exceeding tumor. Researchers found a median 57 of the top 100 tumor clones in adjacent lung.

Germline assignment: CDR1 LNHDA and CDR2 SQIVND (reference sequence). Trimming left V 9 bases short and J 4 bases short, with 15 bases between. The CDR3 length is 13 residues. By sample share, this clone is medium-sized (0.01 to 0.1%). What it binds is not known. TCRdb's table, derived via immunoSEQ multiplex PCR, lists solely in-frame clones and lacks some. Of fewer than 3,000 clones listed, approximately 27% are singletons. This TCR came from a male donor older than 55 with stage II squamous cell lung carcinoma. Specimen: lung tumor tissue, collected before any cancer treatment. The chain links TRBV19 to TRBJ1-1; D is uncertain. CDR3 sequence reads: CASKPVSSTEAFF. The DNA for the CDR3 is TGTGCCAGCAAACCCGTGAGTAGCACTGAAGCTTTCTTT.